Here is one T cell receptor (beta chain) with its context. The data were taken from a study of cytomegalovirus exposure and HLA in healthy donors. The PCR used 60 Vbeta and 13 Jbeta primers. Libraries were prepared by immunoSEQ multiplex PCR; TCRdb keeps only in-frame clonotypes and omits some of them. In all, the sample yields roughly 140,000 clones. Germline V gene lookup returns CDR1 ENHRY and CDR2 SYGVKD. Trimming removed 8 bases at V and 1 base at J, with 6 bases between. This CDR3 is built from 11 residues. The TCR originated in a male donor in good health and CMV-seronegative. The chain combines TRBV10-3 with TRBJ2-7, with D tentatively TRBD1 (6 bases). The sequenced sample consisted of PBMCs. This CDR3 is CAIGQSYEQYF. The CDR3, as DNA: TGTGCCATCGGACAGTCCTACGAGCAGTACTTC.